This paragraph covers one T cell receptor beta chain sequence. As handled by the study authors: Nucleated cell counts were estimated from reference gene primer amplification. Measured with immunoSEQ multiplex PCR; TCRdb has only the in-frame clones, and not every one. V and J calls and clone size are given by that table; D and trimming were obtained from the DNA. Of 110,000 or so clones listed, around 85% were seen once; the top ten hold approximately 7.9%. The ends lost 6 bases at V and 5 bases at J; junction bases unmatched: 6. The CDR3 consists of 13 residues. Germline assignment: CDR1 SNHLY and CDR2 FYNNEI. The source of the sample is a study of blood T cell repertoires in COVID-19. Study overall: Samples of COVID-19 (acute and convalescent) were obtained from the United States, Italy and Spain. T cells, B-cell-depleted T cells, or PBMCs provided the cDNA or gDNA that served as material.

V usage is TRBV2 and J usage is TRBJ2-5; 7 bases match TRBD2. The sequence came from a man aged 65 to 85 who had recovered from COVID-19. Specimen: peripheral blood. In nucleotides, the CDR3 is TGTGCCAGCAGAGGACTAGTTGCCGAGACCCAGTACTTC. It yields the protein CASRGLVAETQYF.